Below, 32 T cell receptor beta chains from the same sample are listed, as sequenced in a study of PD-1 blockade in classical Hodgkin lymphoma. Each patient relapsed following autologous stem cell transplantation, and prior brentuximab vedotin exposure differed. Profiled with immunoSEQ multiplex PCR; TCRdb holds only in-frame clones, not every one. The sample lists around 13,000 clones, roughly 77% occurring once. Sequencing used peripheral blood mononuclear cells (PBMCs), obtained at baseline. The origin of the receptors is a human donor with classical Hodgkin lymphoma.

This clone has just one count. J is TRBJ2-3 and V is TRBV2; 10 bases are a match to TRBD2. The CDR3 length is 12 residues. The germline V gene has CDR1 SNHLY and CDR2 FYNNEI. V was clipped by 4 bases and J by 14 bases; unmatched bases: 6. The CDR3 loop is CASSATSGVMYF. CDR3 nucleotide sequence: TGTGCCAGCAGTGCCACTAGCGGGGTAATGTATTTT. The variable domain in full, completed from reference TRBV2 and TRBJ2-3, reads EPEVTQTPSHQVTQMGQEVILRCVPISNHLYFYWYRQILGQKVEFLVSFYNNEISEKSEIFDDQFSVERPDGSNFTLKIRSTKLEDSAMYFCASSATSGVMYFGPGTRLTVL.

This clone was seen a single time. The chain links TRBV29-1 to TRBJ1-1; D unclear. Trimming pared 1 base from V and 8 bases from J, leaving 14 bases between. The CDR3 runs to 13 residues. CDR1 and CDR2 from the germline V gene are SQVTM and ANQGSEA. CDR3 DNA: TGCAGCGTTGAAGGAGATGCGACCCCCGAAGCTTTCTTT. It codes for CSVEGDATPEAFF. The full variable domain, in which reference TRBV29-1 and TRBJ1-1 provide the parts outside the CDR3, is SAVISQKPSRDICQRGTSLTIQCQVDSQVTMMFWYRQQPGQSLTLIATANQGSEATYESGFVIDKFPISRPNLTFSTLTVSNMSPEDSSIYLCSVEGDATPEAFFGQGTRLTVV.

This clone was seen only a few times. The chain recombines TRBV7-2 with TRBJ2-3, with TRBD2 as a possible D gene (6 bases). Trimming took 5 bases from V and 4 from J, leaving 10 bases between them. CDR3 length: 13 amino acids. CDR1 SGHTA and CDR2 FQGNSA come from the germline V gene. The CDR3 DNA reads TGTGCCAGCAGCGTCTCGGGGGCAGATACGCAGTATTTT. The encoded protein is CASSVSGADTQYF.

The J gene is TRBJ2-5, the V gene TRBV4-1; D unclear. The V and J ends lost 4 bases and 5 bases respectively, with 17 bases between them. Germline V gene sequence: CDR1 MGHRA, CDR2 YSYEKL. This CDR3 has 15 residues. The CDR3 is CASSPVLLGGETQYF. In DNA form, the CDR3 reads TGCGCCAGCAGCCCAGTCCTACTTGGTGGGGAGACCCAGTACTTC.

The chain has TRBV11-2 and TRBJ2-7; 8 bases fit TRBD1. In germline, CDR1 is SGHAT, CDR2 FQNNGV. With 5 bases clipped from V and 3 bases from J, the junction kept 6 bases outside the gene matches. The CDR3 extends over 14 amino acids. CDR3 sequence: CASSISGGFYEQYF. For the CDR3, the DNA is TGTGCCAGCAGCATCTCAGGGGGCTTCTACGAGCAGTACTTC.

This clone showed up just a few times. The chain uses TRBV12-2 and TRBJ2-7; the table's D call of TRBD1 was not tested on the DNA. TRBV12-2 is a listed pseudogene. The length of the CDR3 is 15 residues. The chain's CDR3 is CASRAGPSSRDRTHF. CDR3 in DNA: TGTGCAAGTCGCGCCGGCCCGAGTTCTCGGGACAGGACCCACTTC.

The chain has TRBV5-1 and TRBJ1-1, with a possible D match to TRBD1 (5 bases). Germline V CDR1 and CDR2: SGHRS, YFSETQ. This CDR3 has 14 residues. Between the trimmed V and J ends, which lost 3 bases and 3 bases, there was a span of 12 bases. CDR3 coding DNA: TGCGCCAGCAGCTCGGGACTGAGGGACACTGAAGCTTTCTTT. Its protein product is CASSSGLRDTEAFF.

This clone has only a few counts. The rearrangement joins TRBV5-5 to TRBJ1-6, with D tentatively TRBD1 (5 bases). CDR1 is SGHKS and CDR2 is YYEKEE in the germline V gene (reference sequence). CDR3 length: 14 amino acids. Trimming pared 0 bases from V and 11 bases from J, leaving 12 bases between. The CDR3 spells CASSLDRNGAPLHF. The CDR3 nucleotides are TGTGCCAGCAGCTTGGACAGGAACGGCGCACCCCTCCACTTT. Variable domain in full (rest from reference TRBV5-5 and TRBJ1-6): DAGVTQSPTHLIKTRGQQVTLRCSPISGHKSVSWYQQVLGQGPQFIFQYYEKEERGRGNFPDRFSARQFPNYSSELNVNALLLGDSALYLCASSLDRNGAPLHFGNGTRLTVT.

The rearrangement uses TRBV7-2 and TRBJ2-7; tentative D call: TRBD1 (6 bases). The CDR3 is made up of 14 amino acids. CDR1 and CDR2 from the germline V gene are SGHTA and FQGNSA. V lost 4 bases to trimming and J lost 0 bases, with 10 bases between them. CDR3 residues: CASSSGQSSYEQYF. The CDR3, as DNA: TGTGCCAGCAGCTCTGGACAGAGCTCCTACGAGCAGTACTTC.

J is TRBJ1-1 and V is TRBV5-6; TRBD1 matches 8 bases. CDR3 length: 15 residues. The germline V gene has CDR1 SGHDT and CDR2 YYEEEE. The V and J ends lost 0 bases and 0 bases, in that order; junction bases with no gene match: 1. The CDR3 DNA reads TGTGCCAGCAGCTTGGCAGGGGGCATGAACACTGAAGCTTTCTTT. Amino acid sequence: CASSLAGGMNTEAFF.

The chain carries TRBV25-1 and TRBJ1-3; 10 bases match TRBD1. Unmatched junction bases numbered 5, after V lost 3 bases and J lost 3 bases. The CDR3 length is 16 residues. Germline V gives CDR1 MGHDK, CDR2 SYGVNS. Here the CDR3 DNA reads TGTGCCAGCAGTGACTTGACAGGGGGCGTTGGAAACACCATATATTTT. Protein product: CASSDLTGGVGNTIYF.

This rearrangement joins TRBV5-1 to TRBJ1-2, with 12 bases fitting TRBD1. The germline CDR1 and CDR2 sequences are SGHRS and YFSETQ. The CDR3 is 14 residues long. With V trimmed by 3 bases and J by 6 bases, 3 bases remained unmatched. CDR3 in amino acids: CASSWGTGGNGYTF. The CDR3 nucleotides read TGCGCCAGCAGCTGGGGGACAGGGGGCAATGGCTACACCTTC.

The chain uses TRBV2 and TRBJ2-1; TRBD1 is a possible D gene (6 bases). Trimming removed 1 base at V and 9 bases at J, with 16 bases between. Looked up from germline, CDR1 is SNHLY and CDR2 is FYNNEI. The CDR3 runs 15 residues. The CDR3 DNA follows: TGTGCCAGCAGTGAAGAGGTTATACAGGGCAGTGAGCAGTTCTTC. Translating it yields CASSEEVIQGSEQFF.

CDR3 sequence reads: CASSFFDSGTDTQYF. For the CDR3, the DNA is TGTGCCAGCAGTTTTTTTGATAGCGGCACAGATACGCAGTATTTT. The chain combines TRBV27 with TRBJ2-3; TRBD2 might be the D (5 bases). Trimming took off 3 bases at V and 1 base at J, with 11 bases between the two ends. The CDR3 is made up of 15 amino acids. Germline assignment: CDR1 MNHEY and CDR2 SMNVEV (reference sequence).

In nucleotides, the CDR3 is TGTGCCAGCAAAACCTTAGTCCGACTGAGCTCTGGAAACACCATATATTTT. Residues: CASKTLVRLSSGNTIYF. V gene TRBV2 combines with J gene TRBJ1-3; D gene ambiguous. Trimming shortened V by 7 bases and J by 0 bases, and 19 bases separated the two germline ends. Germline CDR1 and CDR2: SNHLY and FYNNEI. The CDR3 totals 17 residues.

The chain links TRBV2 to TRBJ2-1; maybe TRBD1 (5 bases). V lost 8 bases, J lost 1 base, and 15 bases lay in between. This CDR3 is built from 15 residues. Per germline, CDR1 SNHLY and CDR2 FYNNEI. CDR3 coding DNA: TGTGCCAGCGGAGTAGCAGGACAATCCTACAATGAGCAGTTCTTC. Protein sequence: CASGVAGQSYNEQFF.

The gene calls are TRBV5-6 and TRBJ2-1, with D perhaps given as TRBD1 or TRBD2 (6 bases each). CDR3 size: 16 residues. V was shortened by 4 bases and J by 8 bases, with 22 bases between the two germline ends. Looked up from germline, CDR1 is SGHDT and CDR2 is YYEEEE. The CDR3: CASSPARVIGGHEQFF. As DNA, the CDR3 is TGTGCCAGCAGCCCAGCCCGCGTCATTGGGGGGCATGAGCAGTTCTTC.

The chain uses TRBV27 and TRBJ2-7; D remains ambiguous. The CDR3 covers 13 residues. V lost 5 bases, J lost 2 bases, and 10 bases lay in between. Germline values: CDR1 MNHEY, CDR2 SMNVEV (reference sequence). DNA for the CDR3: TGTGCCAGCAGTAGAATCTTTACCTACGAGCAGTACTTC. Translated, it gives CASSRIFTYEQYF.

Concerning this clone: The sample contains more than one DNA sequence encoding this CDR3. This chain joins TRBV4-1 and TRBJ1-1; D not certain. The CDR3 runs 13 residues. Germline V gives CDR1 MGHRA, CDR2 YSYEKL. Deletions cut 5 bases from V and 4 bases from J, with 11 bases between. This CDR3 is CASSSREVTEAFF. DNA of the CDR3: TGCGCCAGCAGCTCAAGGGAGGTCACTGAAGCTTTCTTT.

This clone was seen only once. The chain links TRBV2 to TRBJ1-1; D gene ambiguous. Germline assignment: CDR1 SNHLY and CDR2 FYNNEI. Between the trimmed V and J ends, which lost 6 bases and 0 bases, there was a span of 11 bases. The CDR3 extends over 14 amino acids. In DNA form, the CDR3 reads TGTGCCAGCAGCTTCGGACGGATGAACACTGAAGCTTTCTTT. This sequence encodes CASSFGRMNTEAFF.

This chain connects TRBV5-4 to TRBJ1-5; 7 bases match TRBD1. Trimming cost V 4 bases and J 2 bases; bases outside gene matches: 9. The CDR3 has 16 amino acids. Looked up from germline, CDR1 is SGHNT and CDR2 is YYREEE (reference sequence). The CDR3 nucleotides read TGTGCCAGCAGCCATTACAGGGGTGAGGGCAATCAGCCCCAGCATTTT. Its translation is CASSHYRGEGNQPQHF.

The chain has TRBV4-1 and TRBJ2-2, with a weak D call TRBD2 (6 bases). Per germline, CDR1 MGHRA and CDR2 YSYEKL. Trimming shortened V by 1 base and J by 0 bases, and 6 bases separated the two germline ends. This CDR3 spans 15 amino acids. This CDR3 is CASSQGLANTGELFF. The CDR3 nucleotides are TGCGCCAGCAGCCAAGGACTAGCGAACACCGGGGAGCTGTTTTTT.

The chain uses TRBV18 and TRBJ2-1; 16 bases align to TRBD2. Losses at the gene ends were 3 bases for V and 8 bases for J; bases not matched to a gene: 7. Germline lookup yields CDR1 KGHSH and CDR2 LQKENI. The CDR3 loop spans 17 amino acids. The CDR3 nucleotides are TGTGCCAGCTCACCGGGGACTAGCGGGGGGGCCATGGATGAGCAGTTCTTC. Translated: CASSPGTSGGAMDEQFF.

V is TRBV6-1 and J is TRBJ2-1, with D maybe TRBD2 (6 bases). V was clipped by 8 bases and J by 5 bases, with 16 bases between them. The germline V gene has CDR1 MNHNS and CDR2 SASEGT. The CDR3 contains 14 residues. The CDR3 spells CASYAGSVDNEQFF. As DNA, the CDR3 is TGTGCCAGCTATGCGGGATCAGTCGACAATGAGCAGTTCTTC.

CDR3 sequence: CASTMTSGGQETQYF. CDR3 nucleotides: TGCGCCAGCACCATGACTAGCGGGGGCCAAGAGACCCAGTACTTC. The chain has TRBV5-1 and TRBJ2-5; 12 bases align to TRBD2. J was trimmed by 1 base and V by 6 bases; bases with no gene match: 4. Germline lookup yields CDR1 SGHRS and CDR2 YFSETQ. There are 15 residues in the CDR3.

This chain links TRBV11-3 with TRBJ2-7, with TRBD1 as a possible D gene (5 bases). CDR3 length equals 13 residues. CDR1 SGHNT and CDR2 YENEEA come from the germline V gene. The V end lost 5 bases, the J end lost 2 bases, and 10 bases lay between the germline ends. The CDR3 loop reads CASSLGVTYEQYF. The CDR3 DNA follows: TGTGCCAGCAGCCTAGGGGTTACCTACGAGCAGTACTTC.

The J gene is TRBJ2-3, the V gene TRBV5-1; TRBD1 aligns across 8 bases. V lost 6 bases, J lost 4 bases, and 7 bases stayed unmatched. Germline lookup yields CDR1 SGHRS and CDR2 YFSETQ. CDR3 length: 14 residues. This chain's CDR3 is CASKSLTGADTQYF. As DNA, the CDR3 is TGCGCCAGCAAGTCACTGACAGGGGCAGATACGCAGTATTTT.

The V gene is TRBV4-1, the J gene TRBJ2-7, with TRBD1 identical over 7 bases. The V segment lost 2 bases and the J segment 0 bases; nucleotides outside the gene matches: 10. The germline V gene encodes CDR1 MGHRA and CDR2 YSYEKL. The CDR3 totals 17 residues. The CDR3 nucleotides read TGCGCCAGCAGCCAACCGAGTGCCGGGACAGCCTCCTACGAGCAGTACTTC. Its protein is CASSQPSAGTASYEQYF.

This chain links TRBV29-1 with TRBJ2-7; 8 nucleotides agree with TRBD1. This CDR3 is built from 12 residues. CDR1 and CDR2 from the germline V gene are SQVTM and ANQGSEA. J lost 4 bases, V lost 4 bases, and 3 bases had no gene match. The CDR3, as DNA: TGCAGCGTTGGACAGGGGTCGTACGAGCAGTACTTC. Protein product: CSVGQGSYEQYF.

The CDR3 loop is CASSSVSEGSYEQYF. As DNA, the CDR3 is TGTGCCAGCAGCTCAGTTTCGGAGGGATCCTACGAGCAGTACTTC. The chain is built from TRBV4-2 and TRBJ2-7; D possibly corresponds to TRBD2 (6 bases). V was cut by 5 bases and J by 1 base, with 15 bases left in between. The CDR3 spans 15 residues. Germline V lookup: CDR1 LGHNA, CDR2 YNFKEQ.

The genes are TRBV4-1 and TRBJ1-3; D perhaps matches TRBD1 (6 bases). Between the trimmed V and J ends, which lost 0 bases and 0 bases, there was a span of 12 bases. Germline lookup yields CDR1 MGHRA and CDR2 YSYEKL. The CDR3 contains 17 residues. DNA of the CDR3: TGCGCCAGCAGCCAAGAAAACAGGGTATACTCTGGAAACACCATATATTTT. Encoded protein: CASSQENRVYSGNTIYF.

CDR3 nucleotides: TGTGCCATCAGCCCCTATGGGGGGCGACAAGAGACCCAGTACTTC. Translated, it gives CAISPYGGRQETQYF. The V gene is TRBV10-3, the J gene TRBJ2-5; D could derive from TRBD1 or TRBD2 (6 bases each). V was pared by 6 bases and J by 2 bases, with 16 bases between. Germline V gene data show CDR1 as ENHRY and CDR2 as SYGVKD. The CDR3 is made up of 15 amino acids.